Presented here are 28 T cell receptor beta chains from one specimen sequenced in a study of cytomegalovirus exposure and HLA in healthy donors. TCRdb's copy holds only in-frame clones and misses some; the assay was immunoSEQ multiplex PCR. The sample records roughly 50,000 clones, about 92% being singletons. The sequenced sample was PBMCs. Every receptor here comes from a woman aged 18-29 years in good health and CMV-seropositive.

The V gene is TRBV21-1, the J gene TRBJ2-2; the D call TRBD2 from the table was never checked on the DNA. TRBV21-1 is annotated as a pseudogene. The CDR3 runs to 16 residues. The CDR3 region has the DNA TGTGCCAGCAGCAAAGGAGGGGGGGGGATCGCCGGGGAGCTGTTTTTT. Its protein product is CASSKGGGGIAGELFF.

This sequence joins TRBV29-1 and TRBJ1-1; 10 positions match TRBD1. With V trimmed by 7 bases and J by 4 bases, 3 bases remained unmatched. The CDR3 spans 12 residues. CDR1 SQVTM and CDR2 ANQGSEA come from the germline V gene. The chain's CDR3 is CSARTGGTEAFF. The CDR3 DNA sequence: TGCAGCGCCCGGACAGGGGGCACTGAAGCTTTCTTT.

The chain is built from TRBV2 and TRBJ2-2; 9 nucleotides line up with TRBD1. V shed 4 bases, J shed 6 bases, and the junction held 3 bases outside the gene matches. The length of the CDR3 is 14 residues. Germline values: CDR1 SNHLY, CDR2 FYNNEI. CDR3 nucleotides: TGTGCCAGCAGTGGACAGGGGGACCCCGGGGAGCTGTTTTTT. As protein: CASSGQGDPGELFF.

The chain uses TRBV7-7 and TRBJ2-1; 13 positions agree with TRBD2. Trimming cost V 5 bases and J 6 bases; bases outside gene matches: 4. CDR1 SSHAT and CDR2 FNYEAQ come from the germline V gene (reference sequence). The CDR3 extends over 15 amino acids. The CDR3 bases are TGTGCCAGCAGCAAGGGGACTAGCGGGGCCAATGAGCAGTTCTTC. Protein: CASSKGTSGANEQFF.

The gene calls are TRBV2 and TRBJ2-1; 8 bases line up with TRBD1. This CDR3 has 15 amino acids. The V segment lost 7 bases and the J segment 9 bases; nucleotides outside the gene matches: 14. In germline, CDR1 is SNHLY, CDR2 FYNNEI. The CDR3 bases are TGTGCCAGCAAATTCGGACAGGGAGGCTCGGCTGAGCAGTTCTTC. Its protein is CASKFGQGGSAEQFF. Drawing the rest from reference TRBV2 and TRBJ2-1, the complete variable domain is EPEVTQTPSHQVTQMGQEVILRCVPISNHLYFYWYRQILGQKVEFLVSFYNNEISEKSEIFDDQFSVERPDGSNFTLKIRSTKLEDSAMYFCASKFGQGGSAEQFFGPGTRLTVL.

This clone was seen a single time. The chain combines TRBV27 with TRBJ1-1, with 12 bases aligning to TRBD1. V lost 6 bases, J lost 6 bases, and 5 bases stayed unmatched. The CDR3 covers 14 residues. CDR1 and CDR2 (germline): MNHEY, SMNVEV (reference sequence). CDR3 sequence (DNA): TGTGCCAGCAGGGGACAGGGGGCTTGGTCTGAAGCTTTCTTT. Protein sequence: CASRGQGAWSEAFF.

CDR3 sequence (DNA): TGTGCCAGCTCACCTAGGGACAGTTCGACTAATCAGCCCCAGCATTTT. Translated: CASSPRDSSTNQPQHF. V and J are TRBV18 and TRBJ1-5; 7 nucleotides line up with TRBD1. The V gene's germline CDR1 is KGHSH and CDR2 LQKENI. The CDR3 spans 16 residues. Losses at the gene ends were 3 bases for V and 4 bases for J; bases not matched to a gene: 9.

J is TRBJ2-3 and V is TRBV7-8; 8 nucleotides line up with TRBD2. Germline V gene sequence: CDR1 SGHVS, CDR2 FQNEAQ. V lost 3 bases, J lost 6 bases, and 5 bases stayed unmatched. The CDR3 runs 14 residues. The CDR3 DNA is TGTGCCAGCAGCTTTCTAGGCGGGGGGGATACGCAGTATTTT. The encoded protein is CASSFLGGGDTQYF.

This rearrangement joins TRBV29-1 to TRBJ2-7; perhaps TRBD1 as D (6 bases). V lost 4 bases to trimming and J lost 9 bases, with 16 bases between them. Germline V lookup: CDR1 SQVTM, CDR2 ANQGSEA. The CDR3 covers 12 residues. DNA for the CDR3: TGCAGCGTTGGACCAGGGGAAGGTCTGCAGTACTTC. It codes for CSVGPGEGLQYF.

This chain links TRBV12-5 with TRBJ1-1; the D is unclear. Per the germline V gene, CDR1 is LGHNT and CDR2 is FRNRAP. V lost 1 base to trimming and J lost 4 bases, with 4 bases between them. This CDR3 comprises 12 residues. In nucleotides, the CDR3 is TGTGCTAGTGGTTTGGGTAGCACTGAAGCTTTCTTT. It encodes CASGLGSTEAFF.

The CDR3: CASTLGGGGYGYTF. The DNA for the CDR3 is TGTGCCAGCACCCTGGGAGGGGGTGGCTATGGCTACACCTTC. This chain joins TRBV28 and TRBJ1-2, with D possibly TRBD1 on 6 matching bases. Looked up from germline, CDR1 is MDHEN and CDR2 is SYDVKM. Trimming removed 7 bases from V and 4 bases from J, with 16 bases in between. CDR3 length: 14 residues.

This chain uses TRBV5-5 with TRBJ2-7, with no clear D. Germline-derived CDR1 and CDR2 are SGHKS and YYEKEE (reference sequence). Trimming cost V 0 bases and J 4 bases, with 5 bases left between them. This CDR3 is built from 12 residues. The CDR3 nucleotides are TGTGCCAGCAGCTTGGACGGTTACGAGCAGTACTTC. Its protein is CASSLDGYEQYF.

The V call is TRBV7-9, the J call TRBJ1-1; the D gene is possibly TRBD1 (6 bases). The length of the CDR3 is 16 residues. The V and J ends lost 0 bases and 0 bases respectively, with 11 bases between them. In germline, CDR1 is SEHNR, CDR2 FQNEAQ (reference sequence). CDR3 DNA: TGTGCCAGCAGCTTAGCCCAGGGGCCCTTGAACACTGAAGCTTTCTTT. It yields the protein CASSLAQGPLNTEAFF. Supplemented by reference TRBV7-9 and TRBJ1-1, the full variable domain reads DTGVSQNPRHKITKRGQNVTFRCDPISEHNRLYWYRQTLGQGPEFLTYFQNEAQLEKSRLLSDRFSAERPKGSFSTLEIQRTEQGDSAMYLCASSLAQGPLNTEAFFGQGTRLTVV.

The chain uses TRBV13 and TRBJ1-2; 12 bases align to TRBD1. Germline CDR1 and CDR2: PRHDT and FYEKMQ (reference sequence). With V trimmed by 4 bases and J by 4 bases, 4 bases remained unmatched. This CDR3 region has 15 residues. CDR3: CASSSGGQGAYGYTF. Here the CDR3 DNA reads TGTGCCAGCAGCTCCGGGGGACAGGGGGCCTATGGCTACACCTTC. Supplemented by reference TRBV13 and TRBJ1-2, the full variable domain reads AAGVIQSPRHLIKEKRETATLKCYPIPRHDTVYWYQQGPGQDPQFLISFYEKMQSDKGSIPDRFSAQQFSDYHSELNMSSLELGDSALYFCASSSGGQGAYGYTFGSGTRLTVV.

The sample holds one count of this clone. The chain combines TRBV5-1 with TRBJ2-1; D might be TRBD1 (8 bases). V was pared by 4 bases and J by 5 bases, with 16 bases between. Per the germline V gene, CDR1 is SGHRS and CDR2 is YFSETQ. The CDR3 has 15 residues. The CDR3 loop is CASSLGQGGDNEQFF. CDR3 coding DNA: TGCGCCAGCAGCCTAGGACAGGGAGGGGACAATGAGCAGTTCTTC.

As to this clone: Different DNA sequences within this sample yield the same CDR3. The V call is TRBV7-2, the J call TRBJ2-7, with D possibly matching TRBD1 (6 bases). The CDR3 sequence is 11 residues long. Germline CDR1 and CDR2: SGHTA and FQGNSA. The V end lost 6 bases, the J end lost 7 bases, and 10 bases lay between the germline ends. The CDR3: CASSSDREQYF. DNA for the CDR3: TGTGCCAGCAGTTCCGACAGGGAGCAGTACTTC. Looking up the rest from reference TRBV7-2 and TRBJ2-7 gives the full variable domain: GAGVSQSPSNKVTEKGKDVELRCDPISGHTALYWYRQSLGQGLEFLIYFQGNSAPDKSGLPSDRFSAERTGGSVSTLTIQRTQQEDSAVYLCASSSDREQYFGPGTRLTVT.

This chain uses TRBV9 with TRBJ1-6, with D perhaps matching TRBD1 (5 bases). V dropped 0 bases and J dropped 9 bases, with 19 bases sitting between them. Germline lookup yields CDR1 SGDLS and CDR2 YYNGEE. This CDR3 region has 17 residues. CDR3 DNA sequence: TGTGCCAGCAGCGTAGGAGACAGACCCATTAAGCTTTCACCCCTCCACTTT. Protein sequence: CASSVGDRPIKLSPLHF.

The CDR3 DNA is TGTGCCAGCAGGAACAACAGGGGGAACACCGGGGAGCTGTTTTTT. It is translated as CASRNNRGNTGELFF. This rearrangement joins TRBV11-1 to TRBJ2-2; the match to TRBD1 covers 7 bases. V shed 6 bases and J 1 base; nucleotides not matched to a gene: 5. This CDR3 contains 15 residues. CDR1 is SGHAT and CDR2 is FQDESV in the germline V gene (reference sequence).

The CDR3 DNA is TGTGCCAGCAGCTTACTCGGGACAGGGGCGAACACCGGGGAGCTGTTTTTT. This sequence encodes CASSLLGTGANTGELFF. This chain links TRBV7-8 with TRBJ2-2; TRBD1 matches 10 bases. Germline V CDR1 and CDR2: SGHVS, FQNEAQ. The CDR3 sequence is 17 residues long. Losses at the gene ends were 2 bases for V and 0 bases for J; bases not matched to a gene: 3.

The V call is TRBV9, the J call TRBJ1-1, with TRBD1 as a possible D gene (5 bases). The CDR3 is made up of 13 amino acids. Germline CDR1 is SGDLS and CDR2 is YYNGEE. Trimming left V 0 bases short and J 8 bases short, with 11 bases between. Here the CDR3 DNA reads TGTGCCAGCAGCGTAGCATCAGGGTGGGAAGCTTTCTTT. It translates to CASSVASGWEAFF.

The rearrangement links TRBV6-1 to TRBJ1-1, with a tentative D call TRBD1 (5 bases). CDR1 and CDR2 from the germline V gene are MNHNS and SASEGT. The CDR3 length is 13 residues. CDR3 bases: TGTGCTACTCCGCGGACACCGAACACTGAAGCTTTCTTT. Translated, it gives CATPRTPNTEAFF.

The CDR3 protein is CASSLVGGGNYGYTF. The CDR3, as DNA: TGTGCCAGCAGCTTAGTAGGAGGGGGCAACTATGGCTACACCTTC. The V gene is TRBV7-8, the J gene TRBJ1-2; TRBD1 matches at 7 bases. Trimming at V came to 1 base and at J to 2 bases, leaving 4 bases not matched to a gene. The CDR3 contains 15 residues. The germline V gene encodes CDR1 SGHVS and CDR2 FQNEAQ.

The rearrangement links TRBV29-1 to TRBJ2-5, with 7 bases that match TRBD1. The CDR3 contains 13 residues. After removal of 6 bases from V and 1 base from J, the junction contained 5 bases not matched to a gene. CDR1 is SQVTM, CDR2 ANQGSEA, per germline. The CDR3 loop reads CSVGRDSQETQYF. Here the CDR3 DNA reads TGCAGCGTCGGACGGGACAGCCAAGAGACCCAGTACTTC.

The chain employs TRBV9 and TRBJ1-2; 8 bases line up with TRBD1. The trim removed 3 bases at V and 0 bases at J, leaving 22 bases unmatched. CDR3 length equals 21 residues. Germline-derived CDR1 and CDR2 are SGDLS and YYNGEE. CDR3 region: CASSAEISGGLPFLPNYGYTF. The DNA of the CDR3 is TGTGCCAGCAGCGCCGAGATTTCAGGGGGCCTCCCATTCCTCCCTAACTATGGCTACACCTTC.

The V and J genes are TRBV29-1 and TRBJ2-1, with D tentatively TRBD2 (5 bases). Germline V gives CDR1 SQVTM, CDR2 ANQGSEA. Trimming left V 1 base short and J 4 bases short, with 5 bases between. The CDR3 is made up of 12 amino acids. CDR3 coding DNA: TGCAGCGTTGAAGGGAGGTACAATGAGCAGTTCTTC. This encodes CSVEGRYNEQFF.

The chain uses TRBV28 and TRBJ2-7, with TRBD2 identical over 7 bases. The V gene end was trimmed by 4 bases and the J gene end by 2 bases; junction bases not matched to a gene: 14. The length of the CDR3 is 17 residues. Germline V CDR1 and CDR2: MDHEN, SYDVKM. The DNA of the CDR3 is TGTGCCAGCAGTTCCCGGGGCGGGAGTTTTCGGACCTACGAGCAGTACTTC. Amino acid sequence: CASSSRGGSFRTYEQYF. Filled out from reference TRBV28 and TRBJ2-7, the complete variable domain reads DVKVTQSSRYLVKRTGEKVFLECVQDMDHENMFWYRQDPGLGLRLIYFSYDVKMKEKGDIPEGYSVSREKKERFSLILESASTNQTSMYLCASSSRGGSFRTYEQYFGPGTRLTVT.

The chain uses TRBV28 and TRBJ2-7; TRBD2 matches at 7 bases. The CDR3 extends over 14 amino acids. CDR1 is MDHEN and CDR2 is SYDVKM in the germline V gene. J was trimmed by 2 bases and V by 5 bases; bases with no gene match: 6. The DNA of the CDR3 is TGTGCCAGCAGTAAGGGACTACATCCCTACGAGCAGTACTTC. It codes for CASSKGLHPYEQYF.

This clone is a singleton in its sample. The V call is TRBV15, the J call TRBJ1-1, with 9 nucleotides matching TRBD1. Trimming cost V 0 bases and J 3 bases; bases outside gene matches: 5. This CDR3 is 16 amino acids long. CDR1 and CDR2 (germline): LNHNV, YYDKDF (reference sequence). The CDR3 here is CATSRDRDRADTEAFF. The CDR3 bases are TGTGCCACCAGCAGAGATCGGGACAGGGCGGACACTGAAGCTTTCTTT.